The clone carrying this T cell receptor beta chain was seen once. What it binds is not known. RNA extraction was followed by reverse transcription into cDNA, which acted as the sequencing template. Clones were read by immunoSEQ multiplex PCR, and TCRdb kept only the in-frame ones, dropping some. The table records about 190,000 clones, 45% to 65% of them present only once. As for treatment: oral pan-JAK inhibitor, 5-10 mg twice daily. This specimen belongs to a study of CD8+ T cells in alopecia areata. Study-wide context: Each of the treated patients was given oral tofacitinib, 5 to 10 mg twice daily, for moderate-to-severe alopecia areata. Study results and caveats: Patients shared TCRs less clearly than mice did, possibly owing to HLA. The study found tofacitinib significantly decreased scalp clonality and expanded CD8+ clones among the top 100.

The V gene's germline CDR1 is GTSNPN and CDR2 SVGIG (reference sequence). The V gene lost 0 bases and the J gene lost 3 bases, with 15 bases spanning the gap. CDR3 size: 16 residues. The genes are TRBV30 and TRBJ1-3, with unresolved D. The sequencing here drew on CD4+ T cells sorted from blood, taken at week 4, from a patient treated with tofacitinib. This TCR came from a human donor with alopecia areata. The CDR3 DNA reads TGTGCCTGGAGTGTACTTGGTGCTGGTTATGGAAACACCATATATTTT. Translated, it gives CAWSVLGAGYGNTIYF.